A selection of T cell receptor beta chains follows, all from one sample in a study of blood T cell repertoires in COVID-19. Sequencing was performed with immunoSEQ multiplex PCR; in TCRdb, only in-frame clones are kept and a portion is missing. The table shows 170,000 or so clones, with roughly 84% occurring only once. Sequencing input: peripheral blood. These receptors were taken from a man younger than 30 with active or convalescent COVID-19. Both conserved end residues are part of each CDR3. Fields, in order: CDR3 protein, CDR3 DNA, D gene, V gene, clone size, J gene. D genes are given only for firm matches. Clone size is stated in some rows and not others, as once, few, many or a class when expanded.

cdr3_aa: CASRGLYMNTEAFF; cdr3_nt: TGTGCCAGCAGAGGACTGTACATGAACACTGAAGCTTTCTTT; d_call: NA; v_call: TRBV2; clone_size: NA; j_call: TRBJ1-1
cdr3_aa: CASSFQGSGNTIYF; cdr3_nt: TGTGCCAGCAGCTTCCAGGGATCTGGAAACACCATATATTTT; d_call: NA; v_call: TRBV7-9; clone_size: NA; j_call: TRBJ1-3
cdr3_aa: CASSIGRSTDTQYF; cdr3_nt: TGTGCCAGTAGTATCGGCAGGAGCACAGATACGCAGTATTTT; d_call: NA; v_call: TRBV19; clone_size: NA; j_call: TRBJ2-3
cdr3_aa: CASSQGLSPLHF; cdr3_nt: TGTGCCAGCAGCCAGGGTCTCTCACCCCTCCACTTT; d_call: NA; v_call: TRBV6-5; clone_size: many; j_call: TRBJ1-6
cdr3_aa: CASRRQAEGTEAFF; cdr3_nt: TGTGCCAGCAGACGACAGGCTGAGGGGACTGAAGCTTTCTTT; d_call: NA; v_call: TRBV27; clone_size: NA; j_call: TRBJ1-1
cdr3_aa: CASSLSRGGTYEQYF; cdr3_nt: TGTGCCAGCAGTTTATCGCGGGGGGGAACCTACGAGCAGTACTTC; d_call: TRBD2; v_call: TRBV27; clone_size: NA; j_call: TRBJ2-7
cdr3_aa: CASSPIAGAYNEQFF; cdr3_nt: TGTGCCAGCAGCCCGATAGCGGGGGCCTACAATGAGCAGTTCTTC; d_call: TRBD2; v_call: TRBV7-6; clone_size: few; j_call: TRBJ2-1
cdr3_aa: CASSPRDSYQETQYF; cdr3_nt: TGCGCCAGCAGCCCCCGGGACAGCTACCAAGAGACCCAGTACTTC; d_call: TRBD1; v_call: TRBV5-1; clone_size: NA; j_call: TRBJ2-5
cdr3_aa: CASSVTSGSYEQYF; cdr3_nt: TGTGCCAGCAGCGTAACTAGCGGGAGTTACGAGCAGTACTTC; d_call: TRBD2; v_call: TRBV9; clone_size: once; j_call: TRBJ2-7
cdr3_aa: CASSFIGLAGGSGNEQFF; cdr3_nt: TGTGCCAGCAGTTTCATTGGACTAGCGGGAGGGTCTGGGAATGAGCAGTTCTTC; d_call: TRBD2; v_call: TRBV28; clone_size: NA; j_call: TRBJ2-1
cdr3_aa: CATWTGSVGALHF; cdr3_nt: TGTGCCACTTGGACAGGGTCGGTTGGGGCCCTCCACTTT; d_call: TRBD1; v_call: TRBV2; clone_size: NA; j_call: TRBJ1-6
cdr3_aa: CSVEGLADNEQFF; cdr3_nt: TGCAGCGTTGAGGGACTAGCGGACAATGAGCAGTTCTTC; d_call: TRBD2; v_call: TRBV29-1; clone_size: NA; j_call: TRBJ2-1
cdr3_aa: CASSQDSLAEQFF; cdr3_nt: TGCGCCAGCAGCCAAGATTCCCTAGCGGAGCAGTTCTTC; d_call: NA; v_call: TRBV4-3; clone_size: NA; j_call: TRBJ2-1
cdr3_aa: CASSVAGEYYNEQFF; cdr3_nt: TGTGCCAGCAGCGTGGCGGGAGAGTACTACAATGAGCAGTTCTTC; d_call: TRBD2; v_call: TRBV9; clone_size: NA; j_call: TRBJ2-1
cdr3_aa: CASSQGWQGNYGYTF; cdr3_nt: TGTGCCAGCAGCCAAGGGTGGCAGGGGAACTATGGCTACACCTTC; d_call: NA; v_call: TRBV3-1/TRBV3-2; clone_size: NA; j_call: TRBJ1-2
cdr3_aa: CASSLHRQGNQPQHF; cdr3_nt: TGTGCCAGCAGTCTACACAGACAGGGCAATCAGCCCCAGCATTTT; d_call: NA; v_call: TRBV6-2/TRBV6-3; clone_size: NA; j_call: TRBJ1-5
cdr3_aa: CASSLDLSGSTDTQYF; cdr3_nt: TGTGCCAGCAGCTTAGATCTGAGCGGGAGCACAGATACGCAGTATTTT; d_call: NA; v_call: TRBV7-2; clone_size: NA; j_call: TRBJ2-3
cdr3_aa: CASSQAGNNYGYTF; cdr3_nt: TGCGCCAGCAGCCAGGCAGGGAATAACTATGGCTACACCTTC; d_call: NA; v_call: TRBV4-1; clone_size: once; j_call: TRBJ1-2
cdr3_aa: CASSQDPNEQYF; cdr3_nt: TGCGCCAGCAGCCAAGATCCCAACGAGCAGTACTTC; d_call: NA; v_call: TRBV4-1; clone_size: NA; j_call: TRBJ2-7
cdr3_aa: CASSQVIQNKETQYF; cdr3_nt: TGTGCCAGCAGCCAAGTAATCCAGAATAAAGAGACCCAGTACTTC; d_call: NA; v_call: TRBV14; clone_size: NA; j_call: TRBJ2-5
cdr3_aa: CASSIPGRANVLTF; cdr3_nt: TGTGCCAGTAGTATTCCGGGGAGGGCCAACGTCCTGACTTTC; d_call: NA; v_call: TRBV19; clone_size: once; j_call: TRBJ2-6
cdr3_aa: CASSLGSYEQFF; cdr3_nt: TGTGCCAGCAGTTTAGGGAGCTATGAGCAGTTCTTC; d_call: NA; v_call: TRBV28; clone_size: NA; j_call: TRBJ2-1
cdr3_aa: CSVSLLAGGRDTQYF; cdr3_nt: TGCAGCGTTTCCCTATTAGCGGGAGGGAGAGATACGCAGTATTTT; d_call: TRBD2; v_call: TRBV29-1; clone_size: NA; j_call: TRBJ2-3
cdr3_aa: CASRDRRLAGGLGTDTQYF; cdr3_nt: TGTGCCAGCAGAGACCGAAGACTAGCGGGGGGGTTGGGAACAGATACGCAGTATTTT; d_call: TRBD2; v_call: TRBV2; clone_size: NA; j_call: TRBJ2-3
cdr3_aa: CASSPEGAGNTIYF; cdr3_nt: TGTGCCAGCTCACCCGAAGGGGCGGGAAACACCATATATTTT; d_call: NA; v_call: TRBV18; clone_size: few; j_call: TRBJ1-3
cdr3_aa: CASSLRLALKAGELFF; cdr3_nt: TGTGCCAGCAGCTTACGACTAGCTCTAAAAGCCGGGGAGCTGTTTTTT; d_call: TRBD2; v_call: TRBV11-2; clone_size: NA; j_call: TRBJ2-2
cdr3_aa: CASSIRLQINEKLFF; cdr3_nt: TGTGCCAGTAGTATTCGCTTACAGATTAATGAAAAACTGTTTTTT; d_call: NA; v_call: TRBV19; clone_size: NA; j_call: TRBJ1-4
cdr3_aa: CASSIGHYTGELFF; cdr3_nt: TGTGCCAGTAGTATAGGTCATTACACCGGGGAGCTGTTTTTT; d_call: NA; v_call: TRBV19; clone_size: NA; j_call: TRBJ2-2
cdr3_aa: CASSSKQVSSTDTQYF; cdr3_nt: TGTGCCAGCAGCTCTAAGCAGGTCTCTAGCACAGATACGCAGTATTTT; d_call: NA; v_call: TRBV5-4; clone_size: NA; j_call: TRBJ2-3
cdr3_aa: CASSPGLAGGVVTGELFF; cdr3_nt: TGCGCCAGCAGCCCCGGACTAGCGGGAGGTGTGGTAACCGGGGAGCTGTTTTTT; d_call: TRBD2; v_call: TRBV5-1; clone_size: few; j_call: TRBJ2-2
cdr3_aa: CASSSAGGPTDTQYF; cdr3_nt: TGTGCCAGCAGCTCAGCGGGGGGGCCCACAGATACGCAGTATTTT; d_call: TRBD2; v_call: TRBV11-2; clone_size: NA; j_call: TRBJ2-3
cdr3_aa: CASSQTVYEQYF; cdr3_nt: TGTGCCAGCAGCCAGACAGTGTACGAGCAGTACTTC; d_call: NA; v_call: TRBV5-5; clone_size: NA; j_call: TRBJ2-7
cdr3_aa: CASSRQGGNGYTF; cdr3_nt: TGTGCCAGCAGCCGACAGGGTGGGAATGGCTACACCTTC; d_call: TRBD1; v_call: TRBV12-3/TRBV12-4; clone_size: NA; j_call: TRBJ1-2
cdr3_aa: CASSLRTGGAARPLDTQYF; cdr3_nt: TGTGCCAGCAGTTTAAGGACAGGGGGCGCGGCCCGTCCCCTAGATACGCAGTATTTT; d_call: TRBD1; v_call: TRBV28; clone_size: NA; j_call: TRBJ2-3
cdr3_aa: CASSKGRREVSYEQYF; cdr3_nt: TGTGCCAGCAGCAAAGGTAGGAGGGAGGTCTCCTACGAGCAGTACTTC; d_call: NA; v_call: TRBV21-1; clone_size: NA; j_call: TRBJ2-7
cdr3_aa: CASRRGTGDYGYTF; cdr3_nt: TGTGCCAGCAGACGGGGGACAGGGGACTATGGCTACACCTTC; d_call: TRBD1; v_call: TRBV3-1/TRBV3-2; clone_size: NA; j_call: TRBJ1-2
cdr3_aa: CASSILTGELFF; cdr3_nt: TGTGCCAGCTCAATACTCACCGGGGAGCTGTTTTTT; d_call: NA; v_call: TRBV18; clone_size: few; j_call: TRBJ2-2
cdr3_aa: CASSDAGGPNYGYTF; cdr3_nt: TGTGCCAGCAGTGATGCGGGCGGCCCTAACTATGGCTACACCTTC; d_call: NA; v_call: TRBV2; clone_size: NA; j_call: TRBJ1-2
cdr3_aa: CASSSAVFEGGSYEQYF; cdr3_nt: TGTGCCAGCAGCTCCGCCGTATTTGAAGGCGGCTCCTACGAGCAGTACTTC; d_call: NA; v_call: TRBV12-1; clone_size: few; j_call: TRBJ2-7
cdr3_aa: CASSFRRVQTGELFF; cdr3_nt: TGTGCCAGCAGCTTCAGGCGCGTTCAAACCGGGGAGCTGTTTTTT; d_call: NA; v_call: TRBV7-9; clone_size: NA; j_call: TRBJ2-2
cdr3_aa: CASSLGGPEDTQYF; cdr3_nt: TGCGCCAGCAGCTTGGGCGGGCCTGAAGATACGCAGTATTTT; d_call: NA; v_call: TRBV5-1; clone_size: NA; j_call: TRBJ2-3
cdr3_aa: CASSPPGQGPSGANVLTF; cdr3_nt: TGTGCCAGCAGCCCCCCGGGACAGGGCCCCTCTGGGGCCAACGTCCTGACTTTC; d_call: TRBD1; v_call: TRBV7-2; clone_size: NA; j_call: TRBJ2-6
cdr3_aa: CASSITSGRATGELFF; cdr3_nt: TGTGCCAGTAGTATCACTAGCGGGAGGGCCACCGGGGAGCTGTTTTTT; d_call: TRBD2; v_call: TRBV19; clone_size: NA; j_call: TRBJ2-2
cdr3_aa: CASSQRDSKNIQYF; cdr3_nt: TGCGCCAGCAGCCAACGGGACAGCAAAAACATTCAGTACTTC; d_call: TRBD1; v_call: TRBV5-1; clone_size: once; j_call: TRBJ2-4
cdr3_aa: CASSIGEKISEAFF; cdr3_nt: TGTGCCAGTAGTATAGGGGAGAAGATTTCTGAAGCTTTCTTT; d_call: NA; v_call: TRBV19; clone_size: NA; j_call: TRBJ1-1
cdr3_aa: CASSPKGLSGLYEQYF; cdr3_nt: NA; d_call: NA; v_call: TRBV2; clone_size: NA; j_call: TRBJ2-7
cdr3_aa: CASSLIPGGTDTQYF; cdr3_nt: TGCGCCAGCAGCCTTATACCGGGGGGCACAGATACGCAGTATTTT; d_call: NA; v_call: TRBV4-3; clone_size: NA; j_call: TRBJ2-3
cdr3_aa: CASSPNGATNEKLFF; cdr3_nt: TGTGCCAGCAGCCCCAATGGAGCAACTAATGAAAAACTGTTTTTT; d_call: NA; v_call: TRBV11-2; clone_size: NA; j_call: TRBJ1-4
cdr3_aa: CASSQAGFGANVLTF; cdr3_nt: TGCGCCAGCAGCCAAGCAGGGTTCGGGGCCAACGTCCTGACTTTC; d_call: NA; v_call: TRBV4-1; clone_size: NA; j_call: TRBJ2-6
cdr3_aa: CASSVGQLQETQYF; cdr3_nt: TGTGCCAGCAGCGTGGGACAGCTCCAAGAGACCCAGTACTTC; d_call: TRBD1; v_call: TRBV5-4; clone_size: NA; j_call: TRBJ2-5
cdr3_aa: CAKEAGGNQPQHF; cdr3_nt: TGTGCCAAGGAGGCAGGAGGCAATCAGCCCCAGCATTTT; d_call: NA; v_call: TRBV5-6; clone_size: NA; j_call: TRBJ1-5
cdr3_aa: CASGKGNSFSGNTIYF; cdr3_nt: TGTGCCAGCGGCAAGGGGAACAGCTTCTCTGGAAACACCATATATTTT; d_call: NA; v_call: TRBV7-9; clone_size: NA; j_call: TRBJ1-3
cdr3_aa: CASKTSGSYNEQFF; cdr3_nt: TGTGCCAGCAAGACTAGCGGGTCCTACAATGAGCAGTTCTTC; d_call: TRBD2; v_call: TRBV2; clone_size: NA; j_call: TRBJ2-1